One sample yielded the 30 T cell receptor beta chains listed below, sequenced in a study of shared clonotypes between healthy human individuals (dated by TCRdb to about 2020). The method behind the library was the immunoSEQ multiplex PCR assay. The immuneACCESS repertoire file appears here via TCRdb, limited to in-frame rearrangements. These files lack a portion of the clones; in checked studies, under half of the deficit traces to unresolved V genes, and the cause of the others is not known. The sample table lists around 2.3 million clones, approximately 96% of them with a count of one. The ten largest account for over 0.1% of the sample. Specimen: naive CD4+ T cells sorted from blood. Interpreted using the paper, the cell subset or site label stands for: CD45RA+ positively selected. These receptors came from a man younger than 30 in good health.

The chain combines TRBV19 with TRBJ2-1; TRBD2 is a possible D gene (6 bases). Germline loops: CDR1 LNHDA, CDR2 SQIVND (reference sequence). V lost 6 bases and J lost 4, with 13 bases in between. This CDR3 contains 14 residues. The CDR3 coding sequence is TGTGCCAGTAGGGGGGACTCCGCTTACAATGAGCAGTTCTTC. Translating gives CASRGDSAYNEQFF.

Worth noting for this clone: This CDR3 is also generated by other DNA sequences in the sample. The J gene is TRBJ2-3, the V gene TRBV5-6; 9 bases align to TRBD1. From germline, CDR1 is SGHDT and CDR2 YYEEEE. J gave up 4 bases and V 3 bases, and 3 bases lay outside the gene matches. This CDR3 has 14 amino acids. Here the CDR3 reads CASSSGQGADTQYF. DNA for the CDR3: TGTGCCAGCAGCTCGGGACAGGGAGCAGATACGCAGTATTTT.

Of note for this clone: The sample has other DNA sequences that encode this CDR3 too. The chain uses TRBV7-2 and TRBJ2-5; maybe TRBD1 (7 bases). V was cut by 5 bases and J by 1 base, with 11 bases left in between. Germline values: CDR1 SGHTA, CDR2 FQGNSA. This CDR3 contains 14 residues. The DNA of the CDR3 is TGTGCCAGCAGCCTCCAGGGGGGCCAAGAGACCCAGTACTTC. Translated, it gives CASSLQGGQETQYF.

As to this clone: Distinct nucleotide sequences in the sample also encode this CDR3. The genes are TRBV4-1 and TRBJ2-1; no reliable D call. In germline, CDR1 is MGHRA, CDR2 YSYEKL. This CDR3 comprises 15 residues. Between the trimmed V and J ends, which lost 0 bases and 0 bases, there was a span of 6 bases. The CDR3 bases are TGCGCCAGCAGCCAAGACGGCAGCTCCTACAATGAGCAGTTCTTC. Its protein product is CASSQDGSSYNEQFF.

V is TRBV28 and J is TRBJ2-4; the match to TRBD2 covers 7 bases. The CDR3 sequence is 15 residues long. V gave up 5 bases and J gave up 0 bases; unmatched junction bases: 4. Germline loops: CDR1 MDHEN, CDR2 SYDVKM. In DNA form, the CDR3 reads TGTGCCAGCAGTATTAGCGGGCTAGCCAAAAACATTCAGTACTTC. Translated, it gives CASSISGLAKNIQYF.

Points on this clone: Other nucleotide sequences in the sample specify the same CDR3. The V and J genes are TRBV28 and TRBJ1-4; D gene ambiguous. The V and J ends lost 2 bases and 0 bases respectively, with 7 bases between them. The CDR3 length is 15 residues. Germline CDR1 MDHEN, CDR2 SYDVKM. The CDR3 protein is CASSLRRATNEKLFF. The CDR3 DNA reads TGTGCCAGCAGTTTAAGGCGGGCAACTAATGAAAAACTGTTTTTT.

Comment on this clone: Other nucleotide sequences in the sample specify the same CDR3. The V call is TRBV28, the J call TRBJ2-7; no clear D. This CDR3 comprises 13 residues. Looked up from germline, CDR1 is MDHEN and CDR2 is SYDVKM. Trimming shortened V by 5 bases and J by 2 bases, and 10 bases separated the two germline ends. CDR3 DNA sequence: TGTGCCAGCAGTCTCTCGGGCCCCTACGAGCAGTACTTC. It specifies CASSLSGPYEQYF.

The chain couples TRBV27 to TRBJ2-7, with 9 bases aligning to TRBD2. Trimming at V came to 7 bases and at J to 2 bases, leaving 9 bases not matched to a gene. The CDR3 is 15 residues long. The germline CDR1 and CDR2 sequences are MNHEY and SMNVEV (reference sequence). CDR3 sequence reads: CASMPRLAVPYEQYF. The CDR3 nucleotides read TGTGCCAGCATGCCTCGACTAGCGGTACCCTACGAGCAGTACTTC.

The V and J genes are TRBV18 and TRBJ2-7; D possibly corresponds to TRBD2 (5 bases). The CDR3 spans 14 residues. The germline gives CDR1 KGHSH, CDR2 LQKENI. Trimming took off 2 bases at V and 0 bases at J, with 8 bases between the two ends. The CDR3, as DNA: TGTGCCAGCTCACCAGCAGCGGCCTCCTACGAGCAGTACTTC. It yields the protein CASSPAAASYEQYF.

The rearrangement links TRBV5-5 to TRBJ1-2; 8 bases are a match to TRBD1. The V and J ends lost 4 bases and 4 bases, in that order; junction bases with no gene match: 6. The CDR3 has 14 residues. In germline, CDR1 is SGHKS, CDR2 YYEKEE (reference sequence). This CDR3 reads CASSPGGLIYGYTF. CDR3 bases: TGTGCCAGCAGCCCAGGGGGCCTTATCTATGGCTACACCTTC.

The chain is built from TRBV9 and TRBJ1-3, with D perhaps TRBD1 (5 bases). Looked up from germline, CDR1 is SGDLS and CDR2 is YYNGEE. The V end lost 0 bases, the J end lost 4 bases, and 20 bases lay between the germline ends. CDR3 length: 18 amino acids. As DNA, the CDR3 is TGTGCCAGCAGCGTAGCCCGGCAGGGAATCACAAGAGGAAACACCATATATTTT. Its translation is CASSVARQGITRGNTIYF.

The V and J genes are TRBV7-2 and TRBJ2-5; no clear D gene. This CDR3 contains 15 residues. Germline V gives CDR1 SGHTA, CDR2 FQGNSA. The V and J ends lost 5 bases and 2 bases respectively, with 15 bases between them. The CDR3 reads CASSLSGRVQETQYF. CDR3 coding DNA: TGTGCCAGCAGCCTCTCAGGTCGGGTTCAAGAGACCCAGTACTTC.

The chain is built from TRBV5-1 and TRBJ2-5; D is undetermined. The CDR3 runs 15 residues. Germline V gene data show CDR1 as SGHRS and CDR2 as YFSETQ. Deletions cut 4 bases from V and 5 bases from J, with 18 bases between. The CDR3 protein is CASSASRPSVETQYF. The DNA of the CDR3 is TGCGCCAGCAGCGCCTCCCGCCCCTCGGTGGAGACCCAGTACTTC.

The V gene is TRBV30, the J gene TRBJ2-4; possibly TRBD1 for D (6 bases). The CDR3 loop spans 17 amino acids. V was shortened by 0 bases and J by 0 bases, with 15 bases between the two germline ends. Germline values: CDR1 GTSNPN, CDR2 SVGIG (reference sequence). The CDR3 region has the DNA TGTGCCTGGAGTGTACAGGGAAGAGTGGGAGCCAAAAACATTCAGTACTTC. Protein product: CAWSVQGRVGAKNIQYF.

J is TRBJ2-3 and V is TRBV5-4; D is ambiguous. CDR3 length equals 14 residues. Per germline, CDR1 SGHNT and CDR2 YYREEE (reference sequence). Trimming removed 7 bases from V and 0 bases from J, with 12 bases in between. The CDR3 region has the DNA TGTGCCAGCCATTTACTGGATAGCACAGATACGCAGTATTTT. It translates to CASHLLDSTDTQYF.

In the case of this clone: Within the sample, other DNA sequences also encode this same CDR3. The chain links TRBV7-2 to TRBJ2-3; 7 nucleotides line up with TRBD1. The V and J ends lost 5 bases and 5 bases, in that order; junction bases with no gene match: 4. This CDR3 contains 13 residues. Germline V lookup: CDR1 SGHTA, CDR2 FQGNSA. In DNA, the CDR3 is TGTGCCAGCAGCCCCCGGGACAGAGATACGCAGTATTTT. The encoded protein is CASSPRDRDTQYF.

The chain carries TRBV10-2 and TRBJ2-1, with a weak D call TRBD2 (5 bases). Germline assignment: CDR1 WSHSY and CDR2 SAAADI. Trimming pared 2 bases from V and 7 bases from J, leaving 24 bases between. This CDR3 contains 18 residues. In DNA, the CDR3 is TGCGCCAGCAGTGAGGTTAGGACTGGATCACTAATGGGAAATGAGCAGTTCTTC. Protein sequence: CASSEVRTGSLMGNEQFF.

The CDR3 nucleotides are TGTGCCAGTAGTATCATTCGACAGGGGGCCGACGAGCAGTACTTC. Encoded protein: CASSIIRQGADEQYF. The chain is built from TRBV19 and TRBJ2-7; 10 positions agree with TRBD1. The CDR3 covers 15 residues. Germline assignment: CDR1 LNHDA and CDR2 SQIVND (reference sequence). With V trimmed by 3 bases and J by 5 bases, 7 bases remained unmatched.

The chain has TRBV28 and TRBJ1-1, with 8 bases lining up with TRBD1. In germline, CDR1 is MDHEN, CDR2 SYDVKM. V was clipped by 8 bases and J by 6 bases; unmatched bases: 11. The CDR3 consists of 14 residues. CDR3 in DNA: TGTGCCAGCCCGGGACAGGCGGGGACGGCTGAAGCTTTCTTT. As protein: CASPGQAGTAEAFF.

V and J are TRBV30 and TRBJ2-1; no definite D call. Germline V gene data show CDR1 as GTSNPN and CDR2 as SVGIG (reference sequence). The V gene lost 2 bases and the J gene lost 10 bases, with 12 bases spanning the gap. This CDR3 comprises 12 residues. The CDR3, as DNA: TGTGCCTGGAGTTCTCCATCATACGAGCAGTTCTTC. Amino acids: CAWSSPSYEQFF. Variable domain in full (rest from reference TRBV30 and TRBJ2-1): SQTIHQWPATLVQPVGSPLSLECTVEGTSNPNLYWYRQAAGRGLQLLFYSVGIGQISSEVPQNLSASRPQDRQFILSSKKLLLSDSGFYLCAWSSPSYEQFFGPGTRLTVL.

The gene calls are TRBV11-2 and TRBJ2-1, with TRBD2 matching 8 bases. Per germline, CDR1 SGHAT and CDR2 FQNNGV. The CDR3 loop spans 16 amino acids. V dropped 5 bases and J dropped 5; count of bases not matched to a gene: 11. The chain's CDR3 is CASSRRQRERNNEQFF. The CDR3 DNA reads as TGTGCCAGCAGCCGGAGACAGCGGGAGAGGAACAATGAGCAGTTCTTC.

Regarding this clone: This specimen includes other DNA sequences encoding the same CDR3. This chain joins TRBV18 and TRBJ2-2; perhaps TRBD1 as D (5 bases). The CDR3 totals 15 residues. Germline loops: CDR1 KGHSH, CDR2 LQKENI. Trimming removed 1 base from V and 3 bases from J, with 9 bases in between. The DNA of the CDR3 is TGTGCCAGCTCACCACGGCAGGGCGACACCGGGGAGCTGTTTTTT. Residues: CASSPRQGDTGELFF. Variable domain in full (rest from reference TRBV18 and TRBJ2-2): NAGVMQNPRHLVRRRGQEARLRCSPMKGHSHVYWYRQLPEEGLKFMVYLQKENIIDESGMPKERFSAEFPKEGPSILRIQQVVRGDSAAYFCASSPRQGDTGELFFGEGSRLTVL.

V gene TRBV29-1 combines with J gene TRBJ2-2; 8 nucleotides agree with TRBD2. CDR3 length: 14 residues. Germline CDR1 reads SQVTM; CDR2 reads ANQGSEA. The trim removed 6 bases at V and 3 bases at J, leaving 6 bases unmatched. CDR3 loop: CSVSGGPYTGELFF. CDR3 nucleotide sequence: TGCAGCGTATCGGGAGGGCCCTACACCGGGGAGCTGTTTTTT.

The V and J genes are TRBV11-3 and TRBJ1-5; 8 positions match TRBD1. This CDR3 spans 15 amino acids. The germline CDR1 and CDR2 sequences are SGHNT and YENEEA. Germline trimming cut 8 bases from V and 4 bases from J; bases unmatched to any gene: 10. CDR3 nucleotide sequence: TGTGCCAGCCTCGCGGGACAGGAGCCTAATCAGCCCCAGCATTTT. As protein: CASLAGQEPNQPQHF.

The CDR3 nucleotides are TGCGCCAGCAGCTTGGGTCTAGCGGAACCGAGGAGTGAGCAGTTCTTC. It is translated as CASSLGLAEPRSEQFF. V gene TRBV5-1 combines with J gene TRBJ2-1; 7 bases align to TRBD2. This CDR3 is 16 amino acids long. J gave up 9 bases and V 0 bases, and 12 bases lay outside the gene matches. Germline CDR1 is SGHRS and CDR2 is YFSETQ.

This chain joins TRBV10-2 and TRBJ2-7, with D unclear. Germline CDR1 WSHSY, CDR2 SAAADI. V gave up 7 bases and J gave up 0 bases, with 13 bases separating them. The CDR3 is made up of 14 amino acids. The CDR3 loop reads CASKRPGDSYEQYF. The CDR3 DNA reads as TGCGCCAGCAAGAGGCCAGGCGACTCCTACGAGCAGTACTTC.

J is TRBJ1-4 and V is TRBV2, with D possibly TRBD1 on 5 matching bases. The CDR3 sequence is 15 residues long. Germline V gives CDR1 SNHLY, CDR2 FYNNEI. Trimming stripped 3 bases from V and 2 bases from J, with 10 bases between. CDR3 sequence: CASSEGGATNEKLFF. DNA for the CDR3: TGTGCCAGCAGTGAGGGAGGGGCGACTAATGAAAAACTGTTTTTT.

This sequence joins TRBV11-2 and TRBJ2-7; D not resolved. The V end lost 0 bases, the J end lost 2 bases, and 8 bases lay between the germline ends. Germline V lookup: CDR1 SGHAT, CDR2 FQNNGV. This CDR3 is 14 amino acids long. The chain's CDR3 is CASSLEGPAYEQYF. CDR3 DNA: TGTGCCAGCAGCTTAGAGGGCCCAGCCTACGAGCAGTACTTC. Combining the CDR3 with reference TRBV11-2 and TRBJ2-7 gives the whole variable domain EAGVAQSPRYKIIEKRQSVAFWCNPISGHATLYWYQQILGQGPKLLIQFQNNGVVDDSQLPKDRFSAERLKGVDSTLKIQPAKLEDSAVYLCASSLEGPAYEQYFGPGTRLTVT.

The rearrangement joins TRBV5-1 to TRBJ2-1; 12 bases line up with TRBD1. CDR3 length: 15 amino acids. V shed 4 bases, J shed 6 bases, and the junction held 5 bases outside the gene matches. Germline V gene sequence: CDR1 SGHRS, CDR2 YFSETQ. CDR3 loop: CASSVTGQGANEQFF. CDR3 nucleotides: TGCGCCAGCAGCGTAACGGGACAGGGGGCCAATGAGCAGTTCTTC.

This chain joins TRBV7-2 and TRBJ1-2; 7 bases line up with TRBD1. The CDR3 loop spans 13 amino acids. Germline trimming cut 4 bases from V and 5 bases from J; bases unmatched to any gene: 4. Germline loops: CDR1 SGHTA, CDR2 FQGNSA. CDR3 nucleotide sequence: TGTGCCAGCAGCTCGGGACAGAAATATGGCTACACCTTC. Its protein product is CASSSGQKYGYTF.